The next 8 T cell receptor beta chains were all read from a single sample in a study of cytomegalovirus exposure and HLA in healthy donors (dated by TCRdb to about 2017). Libraries were made using the immunoSEQ multiplex PCR assay. For the multiplex PCR, a mixture combining 60 forward primers for TCR Vbeta segments and 13 reverse primers for TCR Jbeta segments was used. Not all clones reach the TCRdb copy of this immuneACCESS table, which keeps in-frame sequences only. Checked studies attribute under half of the gap to unresolved V genes and leave the rest unexplained. This sample is represented by around 75,000 clones; 78% of them were singletons. The ten top clones hold nearly 3.5% of the sample. Sequencing input: PBMCs. The source is a man aged 40-49 years in good health and CMV-seronegative.

This clone was observed a few times. In nucleotides, the CDR3 is TGTGCCAGCAGTTACGGCTACAGGGTATCGGCCTACGAGCAGTACTTC. Amino acid sequence: CASSYGYRVSAYEQYF. The chain links TRBV6-5 to TRBJ2-7; TRBD1 is a possible D gene (6 bases). Trimming took 2 bases from V and 2 from J, leaving 16 bases between them. The CDR3 consists of 16 residues. CDR1 is MNHEY, CDR2 SVGAGI, per germline.

This chain connects TRBV7-9 to TRBJ1-1; perhaps TRBD1 as D (5 bases). Germline CDR1 is SEHNR and CDR2 is FQNEAQ (reference sequence). Trimming stripped 5 bases from V and 7 bases from J, with 23 bases between. The CDR3 covers 16 residues. CDR3 in amino acids: CASSPPGGRARVEAFF. The CDR3, as DNA: TGTGCCAGCAGCCCACCGGGCGGCAGGGCGCGCGTTGAAGCTTTCTTT.

The gene calls are TRBV29-1 and TRBJ1-5; possible D gene TRBD1, 5 bases. The CDR3 has 16 residues. CDR1 SQVTM and CDR2 ANQGSEA come from the germline V gene. Trimming removed 5 bases at V and 5 bases at J, with 22 bases between. CDR3 sequence reads: CSVSKGAASRDQPQHF. CDR3 sequence (DNA): TGCAGCGTTTCCAAAGGGGCAGCAAGTAGGGATCAGCCCCAGCATTTT.

This rearrangement joins TRBV18 to TRBJ1-6; tentative D call: TRBD1 (5 bases). The CDR3 spans 16 residues. Trimming took 2 bases from V and 3 from J, leaving 11 bases between them. The germline V gene encodes CDR1 KGHSH and CDR2 LQKENI. As DNA, the CDR3 is TGTGCCAGCTCACCAAGGGAGGGGAGCTATAATTCACCCCTCCACTTT. This encodes CASSPREGSYNSPLHF.

The chain carries TRBV25-1 and TRBJ2-2; D gene ambiguous. This CDR3 has 12 residues. V was clipped by 4 bases and J by 3 bases, with 3 bases between them. Looked up from germline, CDR1 is MGHDK and CDR2 is SYGVNS. Here the CDR3 DNA reads TGTGCCAGCAGTGTCGACACCGGGGAGCTGTTTTTT. Its translation: CASSVDTGELFF. The whole variable domain, remainder taken from reference TRBV25-1 and TRBJ2-2, is EADIYQTPRYLVIGTGKKITLECSQTMGHDKMYWYQQDPGMELHLIHYSYGVNSTEKGDLSSESTVSRIRTEHFPLTLESARPSHTSQYLCASSVDTGELFFGEGSRLTVL.

V gene TRBV14 combines with J gene TRBJ2-3; TRBD2 matches 9 bases. Losses at the gene ends were 0 bases for V and 1 base for J; bases not matched to a gene: 8. The CDR3 consists of 18 residues. Germline-derived CDR1 and CDR2 are SGHDN and FVKESK. The DNA for the CDR3 is TGTGCCAGCAGCCAAGATTGGCAAGCGGGGGGAGGCACAGATACGCAGTATTTT. This gives the protein CASSQDWQAGGGTDTQYF.

This rearrangement joins TRBV5-1 to TRBJ1-4, with TRBD1 identical over 7 bases. The CDR3 contains 18 residues. Germline-derived CDR1 and CDR2 are SGHRS and YFSETQ. J lost 0 bases, V lost 0 bases, and 8 bases had no gene match. The CDR3 DNA reads TGCGCCAGCAGCTTGGAATCGGCAGGGGGTGCAACTAATGAAAAACTGTTTTTT. Its protein product is CASSLESAGGATNEKLFF.

This chain connects TRBV13 to TRBJ1-1, with 7 positions matching TRBD1. CDR1 and CDR2 from the germline V gene are PRHDT and FYEKMQ (reference sequence). Trimming removed 5 bases from V and 0 bases from J; junction bases left unmatched: 6. This CDR3 is built from 15 residues. The CDR3 here is CASSNYDRVNTEAFF. The CDR3 region has the DNA TGTGCCAGCAGCAATTACGACAGGGTGAACACTGAAGCTTTCTTT.